This T cell receptor (beta chain) was retrieved from a study of blood T cell repertoires in COVID-19 (TCRdb year 2020). With respect to the entire study: The collaborator samples originated in the United States, Italy and Spain and spanned the acute and convalescent phases of COVID-19. The material from the prospective study consisted of cDNA or gDNA derived from T cells, B-cell-depleted T cells, or PBMCs. Deeply sampled blood TCRbeta repertoires from subjects exposed to, actively infected with, or recovered from COVID-19 were included in the dataset. The repertoires were released in a freely available public database meant as a resource for research on the immune response to SARS-CoV-2. The samples were drawn from two sources: the first 160 participants of the ongoing ImmuneRACE study, and some 1,300 subjects contributed by 6 global collaborators. The sample metadata nearly always contained a de-identified subject ID, COVID-19 status, age in years and sex. HLA class I and class II types, where available, came from metadata supplied by the sample provider rather than from assay-based typing. Study-level results and caveats: How much clinical and demographic metadata was included differed by source and by participant, and the metadata was provided uncurated.

The immunoSEQ Assay, a bias-controlled multiplex PCR, was used to amplify TCRbeta CDR3 regions from genomic DNA. Turning to the authors' computational methods: Within the assay, amplification of reference gene primers was used to estimate how many nucleated cells each sample contained. To quantify the absolute abundance of each unique TCRbeta CDR3 rearrangement, sequence reads were collapsed and filtered. For each sample, productive Simpson clonality was calculated as the square root of Simpson's diversity index over productive rearrangements. TCRdb took this table from immuneACCESS and kept in-frame rearrangements with V and J called. Such tables lack part of the clones; where checked against another copy, unresolved V genes explain under half of the gap, and the rest is unexplained. For V, J and clone size, that table is used; D and trimming come from the DNA. Across this sample there are 200,000 to 250,000 clones, with under 90% seen only once. Of the sample, about 8.3% falls within the top ten clones.

At one collaborating source in Seattle, patients were enrolled during active infection and were followed longitudinally through the course of disease. Collaborating institutions collected whole blood in K2EDTA tubes following their own protocols. For TCRbeta analysis, collaborators shipped samples as frozen whole blood, isolated PBMCs, or DNA extracted from either of those sample types. Of note for this clone: Its antigen is still unknown. Base qualities are missing; no much larger clone stands one base away.

CDR1 and CDR2 (LGHDT, YNNKEL) derive from the germline V gene (reference sequence). The CDR3, from cysteine to phenylalanine, totals 17 residues. This entry keeps only the CDR3 DNA: 51 bases, framed from base 1. V gives up 4 bases and J gives up 0 bases, and the segment between their germline ends measures 15 bases. The source is a woman older than 75 with COVID-19, enrolled during active disease. Sequenced sample: peripheral blood. This receptor chain uses TRBV3-1 (or the pseudogene TRBV3-2) and TRBJ1-4, and TRBD1 may be the D gene, going by 5 matching bases. Read as DNA, the sequence is TGTGCCAGCAGCCGGAGTACAGGTCTTTCAACTAATGAAAAACTGTTTTTT. This sequence encodes CASSRSTGLSTNEKLFF.